The 11 T cell receptor beta chains listed next were all sequenced from one sample in a study of blood T cells in healthy people across ages. Together with a sample-barcoded 5' primer, a J-beta primer mix was included in a second PCR lasting about 6 to 11 cycles. One entry per CDR3 protein results from TCRdb running MiXCR on the 5' RACE reads. In the table there are roughly 1,700,000 distinct CDR3 sequences, roughly 30% of which are singletons. Sequenced sample: blood. The source is a young woman in good health.

The J gene is TRBJ2-1, the V gene TRBV20-1; 7 bases align to TRBD2. The CDR3 consists of 12 residues. CDR1 DFQATT and CDR2 SNEGSKA come from the germline V gene (reference sequence). V was pared by 6 bases and J by 6 bases, with 5 bases of the junction left unmatched. The CDR3 DNA reads TGCAGTGCCTCACTAGCGATCAATGAGCAGTTCTTC. This codes for CSASLAINEQFF.

This chain joins TRBV29-1 and TRBJ2-7; TRBD2 aligns across 8 bases. V was pared by 4 bases and J by 4 bases, with 6 bases of the junction left unmatched. This CDR3 region has 13 residues. Germline V CDR1 and CDR2: SQVTM, ANQGSEA. The CDR3 coding sequence is TGCAGCGTTGCCGGGAGGGCCAGGTACGAGCAGTACTTC. Its translation is CSVAGRARYEQYF.

This clonotype was picked up a small number of times. The rearrangement links TRBV5-1 to TRBJ1-1, with D maybe TRBD1 (5 bases). The V and J ends lost 4 bases and 3 bases respectively, with 16 bases between them. The V gene's germline CDR1 is SGHRS and CDR2 YFSETQ. There are 15 residues in the CDR3. As DNA, the CDR3 is TGCGCCAGCAGCCGTAGCCGAGGGGCGGACACTGAAGCTTTCTTT. Its protein product is CASSRSRGADTEAFF.

The V call is TRBV7-9, the J call TRBJ2-3, with TRBD1 matching over 8 bases. Germline CDR1 SEHNR, CDR2 FQNEAQ (reference sequence). V lost 6 bases to trimming and J lost 6 bases; unmatched junction nucleotides: 14. This CDR3 is built from 16 residues. The CDR3 spells CASSSTGTGGKDTQYF. The DNA for the CDR3 is TGTGCCAGCAGTTCGACCGGGACAGGAGGCAAGGATACGCAGTATTTT.

This chain joins TRBV20-1 and TRBJ2-1; D is undetermined. This CDR3 spans 9 amino acids. Looked up from germline, CDR1 is DFQATT and CDR2 is SNEGSKA (reference sequence). V was trimmed by 5 bases and J by 12 bases, leaving 8 bases between them. In DNA form, the CDR3 reads TGCAGTGCTGGCGGACGGCAGTTCTTC. It yields the protein CSAGGRQFF.

V and J are TRBV6-1 and TRBJ1-2, with D possibly matching TRBD1 (5 bases). Germline V gene sequence: CDR1 MNHNS, CDR2 SASEGT. The CDR3 length is 15 residues. V was shortened by 4 bases and J by 8 bases, with 20 bases between the two germline ends. CDR3 sequence reads: CASSARTGGFPGYTF. In DNA form, the CDR3 reads TGTGCCAGCAGTGCCCGGACGGGGGGATTCCCCGGCTACACCTTC.

Only a few counts were recorded for this clonotype. The chain has TRBV20-1 and TRBJ2-5, with a possible D match to TRBD1 (6 bases). The V gene lost 3 bases and the J gene lost 2 bases, with 22 bases spanning the gap. Germline CDR1 reads DFQATT; CDR2 reads SNEGSKA (reference sequence). CDR3 length equals 17 residues. DNA of the CDR3: TGCAGTGCTAGTATGGCCTCCGGGACACCAACTCAAGAGACCCAGTACTTC. Amino acid sequence: CSASMASGTPTQETQYF.

The sample holds a few counts of this clonotype. The V gene is TRBV5-1, the J gene TRBJ2-3; 8 nucleotides align to TRBD2. This CDR3 is 15 amino acids long. CDR1 and CDR2 from the germline V gene are SGHRS and YFSETQ. The V gene end was trimmed by 3 bases and the J gene end by 4 bases; junction bases not matched to a gene: 7. CDR3 region: CASSSYSGMADTQYF. The CDR3 region has the DNA TGCGCCAGCAGCTCCTATAGCGGGATGGCAGATACGCAGTATTTT.

This clonotype was detected a few times. The rearrangement joins TRBV29-1 to TRBJ2-2, with D hard to call. V lost 2 bases, J lost 8 bases, and 9 bases lay in between. The germline gives CDR1 SQVTM, CDR2 ANQGSEA. The CDR3 loop spans 12 amino acids. The chain's CDR3 is CSVEPVSGELFF. The CDR3 coding sequence is TGCAGCGTTGAACCCGTCTCTGGGGAGCTGTTTTTT.

The J gene is TRBJ2-7, the V gene TRBV7-2; D is uncertain. The germline V gene has CDR1 SGHTA and CDR2 FQGNSA. V was cut by 1 base and J by 6 bases, with 10 bases left in between. This CDR3 has 13 residues. The DNA of the CDR3 is TGTGCCAGCAGCTTAGTCGAAGTGAGCGAGCAGTACTTC. It codes for CASSLVEVSEQYF.

This sequence joins TRBV28 and TRBJ1-2; no reliable D call. The CDR3 totals 14 residues. Trimming stripped 5 bases from V and 2 bases from J, with 12 bases between. Germline loops: CDR1 MDHEN, CDR2 SYDVKM. CDR3 in DNA: TGTGCCAGCAGTGGTCCTACGGAAAACTATGGCTACACCTTC. It is translated as CASSGPTENYGYTF.